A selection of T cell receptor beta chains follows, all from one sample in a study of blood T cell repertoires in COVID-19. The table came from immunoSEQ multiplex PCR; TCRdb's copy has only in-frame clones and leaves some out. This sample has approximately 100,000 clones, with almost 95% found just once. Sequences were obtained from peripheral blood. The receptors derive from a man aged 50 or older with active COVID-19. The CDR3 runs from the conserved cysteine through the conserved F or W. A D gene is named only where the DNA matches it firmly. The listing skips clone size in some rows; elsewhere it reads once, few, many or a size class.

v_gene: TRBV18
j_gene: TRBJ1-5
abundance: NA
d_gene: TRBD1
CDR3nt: TGTGCCAGCTCAACCCGGACAGGGGGCGGCAATCAGCCCCAGCATTTT
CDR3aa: CASSTRTGGGNQPQHF

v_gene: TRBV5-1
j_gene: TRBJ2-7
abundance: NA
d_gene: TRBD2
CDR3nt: TGCGCCAGCAGCTTGGCAACGGGAGGGCCGTTATACGAGCAGTACTTC
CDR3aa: CASSLATGGPLYEQYF

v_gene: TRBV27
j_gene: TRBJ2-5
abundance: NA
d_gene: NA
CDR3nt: TGTGCCAGCAGTCCCCCCGGGGAGACCCAGTACTTC
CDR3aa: CASSPPGETQYF

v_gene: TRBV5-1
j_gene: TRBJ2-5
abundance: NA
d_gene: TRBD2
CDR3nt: TGCGCCAGCAATTCGGGACTAGCGGGAGACAGGGAGACCCAGTACTTC
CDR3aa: CASNSGLAGDRETQYF

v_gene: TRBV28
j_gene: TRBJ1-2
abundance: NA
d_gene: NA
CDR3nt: TGTGCCAGCCGAGAGGCACCTCCGAGGGGCTACACCTTC
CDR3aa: CASREAPPRGYTF

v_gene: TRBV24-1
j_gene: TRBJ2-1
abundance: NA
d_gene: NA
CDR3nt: TGTGCCACCAGTGACTCAGGGATGGCTCGGGCCAATGAGCAGTTCTTC
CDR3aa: CATSDSGMARANEQFF

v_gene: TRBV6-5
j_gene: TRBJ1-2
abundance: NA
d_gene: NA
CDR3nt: TGTGCCAGCAGTCGGGGGGCTAACTATGGCTACACCTTC
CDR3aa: CASSRGANYGYTF

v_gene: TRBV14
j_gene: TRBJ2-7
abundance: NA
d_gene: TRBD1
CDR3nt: TGTGCCAGCAGCCAACGACAGGGACCCTACGAGCAGTACTTC
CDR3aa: CASSQRQGPYEQYF

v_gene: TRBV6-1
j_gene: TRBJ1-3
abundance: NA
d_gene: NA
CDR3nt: TGTGCCAGCAGTGAAGGAGGGAACACCATATATTTT
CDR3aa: CASSEGGNTIYF

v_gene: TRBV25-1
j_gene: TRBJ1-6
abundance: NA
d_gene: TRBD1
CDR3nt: TGTGCCAGCAGTGACCGGGACAGCAGTTTGTCACCCCTCCACTTT
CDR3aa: CASSDRDSSLSPLHF

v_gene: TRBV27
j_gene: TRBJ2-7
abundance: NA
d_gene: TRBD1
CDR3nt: TGTGCCAGCAGTCCCGGGCAGACAGGGATTCCCTACGAGCAGTACTTC
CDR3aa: CASSPGQTGIPYEQYF

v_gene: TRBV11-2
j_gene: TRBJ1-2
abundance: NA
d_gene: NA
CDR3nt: TGTGCCAGCACTCTGGGGGGGGATTTATCTGGCTACACCTTC
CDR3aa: CASTLGGDLSGYTF

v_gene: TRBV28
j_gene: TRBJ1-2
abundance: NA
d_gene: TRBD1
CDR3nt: TGTGCCAGCAGCCCGGACAGGGCGGTGGGCTACACCTTC
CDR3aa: CASSPDRAVGYTF

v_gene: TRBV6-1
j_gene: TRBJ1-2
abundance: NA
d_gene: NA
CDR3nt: TGTGCCAGCAGTGACGATCCGAAGGGGCACTATGGCTACACCTTC
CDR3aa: CASSDDPKGHYGYTF

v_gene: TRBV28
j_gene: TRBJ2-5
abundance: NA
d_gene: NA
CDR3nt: TGTGCCAGCAGAGACAGGGGAGGGGAGGAGACCCAGTACTTC
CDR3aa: CASRDRGGEETQYF

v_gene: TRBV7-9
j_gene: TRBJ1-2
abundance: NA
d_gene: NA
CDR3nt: TGTGCCAGCAGCTTTCGGGAGCCCGCTTTTGGCTACACCTTC
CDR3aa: CASSFREPAFGYTF

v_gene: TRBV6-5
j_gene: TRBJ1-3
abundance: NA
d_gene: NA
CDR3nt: TGTGCCAGCAGTTCCTCTCGAGACTCTGGAAACACCATATATTTT
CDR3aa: CASSSSRDSGNTIYF

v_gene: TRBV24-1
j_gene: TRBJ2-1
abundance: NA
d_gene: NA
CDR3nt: TGTGCCACCAGTGATCGGTTGAATGAGCAGTTCTTC
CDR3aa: CATSDRLNEQFF

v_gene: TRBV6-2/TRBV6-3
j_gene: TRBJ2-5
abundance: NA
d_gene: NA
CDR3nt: TGTGCCAGCAGTGGGAGTAAAGAGACCCAGTACTTC
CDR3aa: CASSGSKETQYF

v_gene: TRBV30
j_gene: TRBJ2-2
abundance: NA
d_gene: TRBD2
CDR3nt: TGTGCCTGGAAGCGGGGGAACACCGGGGAGCTGTTTTTT
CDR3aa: CAWKRGNTGELFF

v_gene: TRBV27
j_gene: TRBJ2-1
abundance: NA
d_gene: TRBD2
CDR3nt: TGTGCCAGCAGTGGGGGACTAGCGGTCAATGAGCAGTTCTTC
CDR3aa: CASSGGLAVNEQFF

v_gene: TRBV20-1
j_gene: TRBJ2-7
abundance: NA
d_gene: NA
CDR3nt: TGCAGCCTAGGGTACAGGGACGAGCAGTACTTC
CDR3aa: CSLGYRDEQYF

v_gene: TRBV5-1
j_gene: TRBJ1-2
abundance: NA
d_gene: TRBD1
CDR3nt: TGCGCCAGCAGCTTGACAGGGGCTCAAGATGGCTACACCTTC
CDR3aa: CASSLTGAQDGYTF

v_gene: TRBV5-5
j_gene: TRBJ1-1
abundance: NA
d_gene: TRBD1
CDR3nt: TGTGCCAGCAGCTTTCCAGGGGGGTACACTGAAGCTTTCTTT
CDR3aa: CASSFPGGYTEAFF

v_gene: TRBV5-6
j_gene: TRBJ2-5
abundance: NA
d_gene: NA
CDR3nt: TGTGCCAGCAGCTTACAGGGACAGACCCAGTACTTC
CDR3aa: CASSLQGQTQYF

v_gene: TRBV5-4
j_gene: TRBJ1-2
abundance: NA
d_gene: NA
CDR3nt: TGTGCCAGCAGCTTACTAGGGGGAGGCTACACCTTC
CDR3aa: CASSLLGGGYTF

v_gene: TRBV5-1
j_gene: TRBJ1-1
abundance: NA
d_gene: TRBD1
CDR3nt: TGCGCCAGCAGCTTGGATTCCGGGACAGGGAACACTGAAGCTTTCTTT
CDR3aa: CASSLDSGTGNTEAFF

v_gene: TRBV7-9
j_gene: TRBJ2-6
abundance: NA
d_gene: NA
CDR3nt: TGTGCCAGCAGCCGGAGGGGTTCTGGGGCCAACGTCCTGACTTTC
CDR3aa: CASSRRGSGANVLTF

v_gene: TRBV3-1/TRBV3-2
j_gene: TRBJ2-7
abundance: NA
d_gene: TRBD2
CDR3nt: TGTGCCAGCAATCTCGGGGGAGGGCCCGGCGAGCAGTACTTC
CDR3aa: CASNLGGGPGEQYF

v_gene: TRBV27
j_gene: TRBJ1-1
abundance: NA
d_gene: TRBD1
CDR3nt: TGTGCCAGCAGTCCTGGGACAGGGGATTATTACACTGAAGCTTTCTTT
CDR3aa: CASSPGTGDYYTEAFF

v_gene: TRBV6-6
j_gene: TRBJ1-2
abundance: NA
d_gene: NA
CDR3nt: TGTGCCAGCAGTTCCCGGACGGGGGGGTACTATGGCTACACCTTC
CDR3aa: CASSSRTGGYYGYTF

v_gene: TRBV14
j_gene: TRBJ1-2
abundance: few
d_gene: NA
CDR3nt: TGTGCCAGCAGCCAAGGAGGGCCGGGCGGCTACACCTTC
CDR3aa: CASSQGGPGGYTF

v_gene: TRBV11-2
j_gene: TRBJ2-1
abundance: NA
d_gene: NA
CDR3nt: TGTGCCAGCAGCTCCCCCCTAAATGAGCAGTTCTTC
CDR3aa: CASSSPLNEQFF

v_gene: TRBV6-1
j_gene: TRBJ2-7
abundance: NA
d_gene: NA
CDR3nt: TGTGCCAGCAGTGATGGCGGAACGCTTAACTACGAGCAGTACTTC
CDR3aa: CASSDGGTLNYEQYF

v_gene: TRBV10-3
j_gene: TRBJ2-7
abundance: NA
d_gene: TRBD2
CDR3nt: TGTGCCATCAGTGGATCTGGACTAGCGGGTGACGAGCAGTACTTC
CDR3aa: CAISGSGLAGDEQYF

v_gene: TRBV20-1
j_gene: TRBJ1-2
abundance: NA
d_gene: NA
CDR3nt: TGCAGTGCTAGTCTGCAGACAATGTATGGCTACACCTTC
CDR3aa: CSASLQTMYGYTF

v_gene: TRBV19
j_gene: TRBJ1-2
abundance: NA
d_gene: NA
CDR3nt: TGTGCCAGTAGACCAATCGGCGGCAGAACTAACTATGGCTACACCTTC
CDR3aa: CASRPIGGRTNYGYTF

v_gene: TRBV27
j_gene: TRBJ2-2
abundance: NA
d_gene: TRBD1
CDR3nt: TGTGCCAGCGGAAACAGGGGCGGGACCGGGGAGCTGTTTTTT
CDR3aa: CASGNRGGTGELFF

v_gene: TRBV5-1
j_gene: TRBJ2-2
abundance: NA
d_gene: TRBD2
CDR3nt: TGCGCCAGCAGCTTGGGACCGCTGGGGGGGACCGGGGAGCTGTTTTTT
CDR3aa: CASSLGPLGGTGELFF

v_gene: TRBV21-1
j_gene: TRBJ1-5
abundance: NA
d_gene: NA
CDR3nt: TGTGCCAGCAGCCCCCCCGGAGGGGCTCAGCCCCAGCATTTT
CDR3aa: CASSPPGGAQPQHF

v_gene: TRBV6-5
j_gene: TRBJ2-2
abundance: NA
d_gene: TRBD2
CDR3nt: TGTGCCAGCAGGGCAACTAGCGGGAACACCGGGGAGCTGTTTTTT
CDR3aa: CASRATSGNTGELFF

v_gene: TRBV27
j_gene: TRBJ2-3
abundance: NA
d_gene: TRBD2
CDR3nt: TGTGCCAGCAGTCGAGCTAGCGGTCTGTCAGATACGCAGTATTTT
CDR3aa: CASSRASGLSDTQYF

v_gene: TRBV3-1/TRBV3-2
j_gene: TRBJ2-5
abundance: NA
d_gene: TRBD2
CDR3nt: TGTGCCAGCAGCCAAGATCCTTTTCCAGCGGGAGGGCTCGAGACCCAGTACTTC
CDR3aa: CASSQDPFPAGGLETQYF

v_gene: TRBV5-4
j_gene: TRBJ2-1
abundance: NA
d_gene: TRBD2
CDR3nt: TGTGCCAGCAGCTATACTAGCGGGAGGGACAATGAGCAGTTCTTC
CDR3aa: CASSYTSGRDNEQFF

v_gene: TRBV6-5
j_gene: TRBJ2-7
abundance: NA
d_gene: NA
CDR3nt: TGTGCCAGCAGCGCCGACAGGGCGGGAGAGCAGTACTTC
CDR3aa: CASSADRAGEQYF

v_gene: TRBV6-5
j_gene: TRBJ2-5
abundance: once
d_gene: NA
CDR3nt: TGTGCCAGCAGTACCCAGGGGATACCTCAAGAGACCCAGTACTTC
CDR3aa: CASSTQGIPQETQYF

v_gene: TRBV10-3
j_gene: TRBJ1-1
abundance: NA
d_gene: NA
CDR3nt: TGTGCCATCAGTGTAGGTTTCAGCTCACCAGGCACTGAAGCTTTCTTT
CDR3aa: CAISVGFSSPGTEAFF

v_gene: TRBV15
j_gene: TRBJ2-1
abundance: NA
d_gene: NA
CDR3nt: TGTGCCACCAGCAGTGGTGCAGGGGCATTTTTGGGCAATGAGCAGTTCTTC
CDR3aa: CATSSGAGAFLGNEQFF